This T cell receptor (beta chain) is from a study of CD8 T cells in Susac syndrome. RNA, at roughly 0.5 to 1 ug, was reverse transcribed with random hexamers. MiXCR was run by TCRdb on the immunoSEQ multiplex PCR reads, yielding one entry per CDR3 protein. This table holds about 180,000 distinct CDR3 sequences, approximately 95% found once. This CDR3 spans 16 amino acids. Looked up from germline, CDR1 is SGHRS and CDR2 is YFSETQ. With 5 bases clipped from V and 0 bases from J, the junction kept 7 bases outside the gene matches. Sequenced: CD8+ T cells from PBMCs. J is TRBJ2-5 and V is TRBV5-1; 10 nucleotides match TRBD2. The source is a human donor with multiple sclerosis. In nucleotides, the CDR3 is TGCGCCAGCAGACCGACTAGCGGGTGGTACCAAGAGACCCAGTACTTC. Translation: CASRPTSGWYQETQYF.